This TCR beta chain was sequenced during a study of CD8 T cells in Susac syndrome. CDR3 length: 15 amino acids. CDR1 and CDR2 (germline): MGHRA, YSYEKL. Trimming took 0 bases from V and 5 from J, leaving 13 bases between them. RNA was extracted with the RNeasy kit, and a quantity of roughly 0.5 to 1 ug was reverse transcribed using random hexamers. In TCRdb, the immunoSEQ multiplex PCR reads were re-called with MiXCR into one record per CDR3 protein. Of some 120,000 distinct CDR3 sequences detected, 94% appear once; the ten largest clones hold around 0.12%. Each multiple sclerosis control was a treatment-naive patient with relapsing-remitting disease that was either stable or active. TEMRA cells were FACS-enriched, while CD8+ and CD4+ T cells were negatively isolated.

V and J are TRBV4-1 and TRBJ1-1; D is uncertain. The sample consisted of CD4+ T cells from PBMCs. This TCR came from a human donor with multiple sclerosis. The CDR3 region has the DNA TGCGCCAGCAGCCAAGACCCAGGAGGCCCTACTGAAGCTTTCTTT. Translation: CASSQDPGGPTEAFF.